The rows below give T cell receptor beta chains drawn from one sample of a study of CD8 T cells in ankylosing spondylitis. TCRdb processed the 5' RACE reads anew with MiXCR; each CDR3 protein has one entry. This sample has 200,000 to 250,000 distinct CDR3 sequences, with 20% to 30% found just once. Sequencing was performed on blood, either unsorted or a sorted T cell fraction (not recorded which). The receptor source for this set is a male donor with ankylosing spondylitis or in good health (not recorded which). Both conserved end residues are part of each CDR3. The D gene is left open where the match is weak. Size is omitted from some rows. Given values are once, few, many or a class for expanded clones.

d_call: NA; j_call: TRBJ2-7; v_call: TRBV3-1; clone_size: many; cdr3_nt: TGTGCCAGCAGCCAAGCCTTAGAGGGACCCGAGCAGTACTTC; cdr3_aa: CASSQALEGPEQYF
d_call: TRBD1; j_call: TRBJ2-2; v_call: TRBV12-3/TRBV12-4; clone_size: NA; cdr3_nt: TGTGCCAGCAGTTTAGGGGACAGAAACGGGGAGCTGTTTTTT; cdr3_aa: CASSLGDRNGELFF
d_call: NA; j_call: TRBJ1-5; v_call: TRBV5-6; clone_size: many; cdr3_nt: TGTGCCAGCAGCTACCAGGCGGGCAGGGCCAATCAGCCCCAGCATTTT; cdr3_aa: CASSYQAGRANQPQHF
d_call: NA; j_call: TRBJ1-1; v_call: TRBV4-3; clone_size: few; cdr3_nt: TGCGCCAGCAGCCAAGGGACAGCTGGGAAAGCTTTCTTT; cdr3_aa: CASSQGTAGKAFF
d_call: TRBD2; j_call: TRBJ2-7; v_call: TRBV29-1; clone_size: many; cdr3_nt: TGCAGCGTTATGTCAGCGGGAGTGCGGTACGAGCAGTACTTC; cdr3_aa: CSVMSAGVRYEQYF
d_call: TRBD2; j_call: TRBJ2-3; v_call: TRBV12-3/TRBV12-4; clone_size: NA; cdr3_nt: TGTGCCAGCAGTTTAGGTTGGACTAGAGCAGATACGCAGTATTTT; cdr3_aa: CASSLGWTRADTQYF
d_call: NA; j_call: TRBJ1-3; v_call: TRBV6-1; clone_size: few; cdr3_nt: TGTGCCAGCTCACCCGTACAGGTCCCAAGCTCTGGAAACACCATATATTTT; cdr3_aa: CASSPVQVPSSGNTIYF
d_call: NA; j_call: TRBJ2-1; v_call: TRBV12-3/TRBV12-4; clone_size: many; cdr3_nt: TGTGCCAGCAGCCCCCAGACAAAGCAGTTCTTC; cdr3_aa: CASSPQTKQFF
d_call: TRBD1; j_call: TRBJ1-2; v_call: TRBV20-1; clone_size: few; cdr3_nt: TGCAGTGCCCTGGGACAGGGCTATGGCTACACCTTC; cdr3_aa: CSALGQGYGYTF
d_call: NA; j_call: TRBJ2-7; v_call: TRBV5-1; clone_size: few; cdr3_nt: TGCGCCAGCGGAAAGGACGGCCTCTACGAGCAGTACTTC; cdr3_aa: CASGKDGLYEQYF
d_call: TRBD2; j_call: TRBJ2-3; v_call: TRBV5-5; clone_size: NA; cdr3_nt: TGTGCCAGCAGCATAGGACTAGCGGGGCTATGGGATACGCAGTATTTT; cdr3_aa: CASSIGLAGLWDTQYF
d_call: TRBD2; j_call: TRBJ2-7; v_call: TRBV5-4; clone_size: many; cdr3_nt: TGTGCCAGCAGCTTTGGGGGGAGGGCCTCTTACGAGCAGTACTTC; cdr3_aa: CASSFGGRASYEQYF
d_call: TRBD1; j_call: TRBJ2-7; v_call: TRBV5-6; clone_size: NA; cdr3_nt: TGTGCCAGCAGCCCCCGGGACAGATACGAGCAGTACTTC; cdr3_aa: CASSPRDRYEQYF
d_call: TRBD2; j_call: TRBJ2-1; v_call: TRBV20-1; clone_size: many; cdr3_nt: TGCAGTGCTCTGACTAGCGGGAAAGTAAGAGAGCAGTTCTTC; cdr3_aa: CSALTSGKVREQFF
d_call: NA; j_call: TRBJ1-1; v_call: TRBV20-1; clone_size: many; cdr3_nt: TGCAGTGCTAGTTCTCCGGGCACTGAAGCTTTCTTT; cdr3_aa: CSASSPGTEAFF
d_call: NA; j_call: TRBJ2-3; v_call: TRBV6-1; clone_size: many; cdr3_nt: TGTGCCAGCAGCCAAGGTGGGGTAGTCACAGATACGCAGTATTTT; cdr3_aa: CASSQGGVVTDTQYF
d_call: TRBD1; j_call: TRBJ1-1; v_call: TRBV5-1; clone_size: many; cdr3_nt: TGCGCCAGCAGCTGGACAGGGCCGGGTAGTAAAGCTGAAGCTTTCTTT; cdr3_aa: CASSWTGPGSKAEAFF
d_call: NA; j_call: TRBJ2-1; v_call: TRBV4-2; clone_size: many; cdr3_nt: TGTGCCAGCAGCCAAGATCAAAACGCAAGCTCCTACAATGAGCAGTTCTTC; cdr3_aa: CASSQDQNASSYNEQFF
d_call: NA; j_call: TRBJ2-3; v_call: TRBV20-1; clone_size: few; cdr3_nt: TGCAGTGCTAGTTTACTAGTCATAAATACGCAGTATTTT; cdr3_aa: CSASLLVINTQYF
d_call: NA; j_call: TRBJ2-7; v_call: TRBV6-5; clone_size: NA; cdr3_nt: TGTGCCAGCAGTTACGACGGATACTACGAGCAGTACTTC; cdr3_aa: CASSYDGYYEQYF
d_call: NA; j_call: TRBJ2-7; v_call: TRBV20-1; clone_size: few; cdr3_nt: TGCAGTGCTAGAGTCCAAAATTTCTACGAGCAGTACTTC; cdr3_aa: CSARVQNFYEQYF
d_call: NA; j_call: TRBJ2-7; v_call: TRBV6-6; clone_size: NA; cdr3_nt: TGTGCCAGCAGGACTGATTCCTACGAGCGGTACTTC; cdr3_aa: CASRTDSYERYF
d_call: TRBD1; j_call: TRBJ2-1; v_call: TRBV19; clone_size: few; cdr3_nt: TGTGCCAGTAGTACCCGGACAGGGAGTTACAATGAGCAGTTCTTC; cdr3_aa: CASSTRTGSYNEQFF
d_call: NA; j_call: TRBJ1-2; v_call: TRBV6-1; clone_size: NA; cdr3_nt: TGTGCCAGCAGTCCTGTAGACCCGGTTGGAGTTCGCTACACCTTC; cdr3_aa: CASSPVDPVGVRYTF
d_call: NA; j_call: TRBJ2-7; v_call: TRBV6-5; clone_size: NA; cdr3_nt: TGTGCCAGCAGTTACTCGAACGGGCTCGAGCAGTACTTC; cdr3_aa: CASSYSNGLEQYF
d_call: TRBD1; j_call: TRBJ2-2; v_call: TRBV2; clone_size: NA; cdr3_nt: TGTGCCAGCAGTGAGGGACAGTCCACCGGGGAGCTGTTTTTT; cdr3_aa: CASSEGQSTGELFF
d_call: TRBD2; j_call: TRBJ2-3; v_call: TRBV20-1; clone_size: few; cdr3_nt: TGCAGTGCTAGAGCTACCCTCGGCCAACTAGCGGGGATCACAGATACGCAGTATTTT; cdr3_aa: CSARATLGQLAGITDTQYF
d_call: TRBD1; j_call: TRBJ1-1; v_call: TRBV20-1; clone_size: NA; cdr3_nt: TGCAGTGCTAGAGTACAGGGGACCGAAGCTTTCTTT; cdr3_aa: CSARVQGTEAFF
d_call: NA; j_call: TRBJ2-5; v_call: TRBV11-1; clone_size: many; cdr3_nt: TGTGCCAGCAGCTTAGAGCGGGTAAAGAAAGAGACCCAGTACTTC; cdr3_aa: CASSLERVKKETQYF
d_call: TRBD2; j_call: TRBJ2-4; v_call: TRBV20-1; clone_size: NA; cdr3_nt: TGCAGTGCCGGGGGGGACTTAGCGGTAGGAAACATTCAGTACTTC; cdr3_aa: CSAGGDLAVGNIQYF
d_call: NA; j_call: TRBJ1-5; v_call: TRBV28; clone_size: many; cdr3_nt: TGTGCCAGCAGTACTCTCTCGCGCAATCAGCCCCAGCATTTT; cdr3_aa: CASSTLSRNQPQHF
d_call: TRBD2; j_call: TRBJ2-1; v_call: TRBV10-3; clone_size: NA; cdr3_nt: TGTGCCATCAGGGAGCGGGAGATCAATGAGCAGTTCTTC; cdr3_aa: CAIREREINEQFF
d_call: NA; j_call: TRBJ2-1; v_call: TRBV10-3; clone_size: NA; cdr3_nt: TGTGCCATCAACAAAGCGGGTCCCTCCTACAATGAGCAGTTCTTC; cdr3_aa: CAINKAGPSYNEQFF